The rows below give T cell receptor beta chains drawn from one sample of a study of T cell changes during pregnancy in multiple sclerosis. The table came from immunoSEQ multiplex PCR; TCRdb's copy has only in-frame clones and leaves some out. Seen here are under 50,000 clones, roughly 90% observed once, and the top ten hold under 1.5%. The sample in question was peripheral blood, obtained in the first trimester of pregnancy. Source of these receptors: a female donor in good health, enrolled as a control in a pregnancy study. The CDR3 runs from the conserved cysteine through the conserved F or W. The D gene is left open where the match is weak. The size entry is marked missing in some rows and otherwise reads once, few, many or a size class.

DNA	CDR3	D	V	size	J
TGTGCCAGCAGTGAAGCCCGAGGCCATTCACCCCTCCACTTT	CASSEARGHSPLHF	-	TRBV6-1	-	TRBJ1-6
TGTGCCAGCAGCCTTAGCGGTGGGGTATCGGAGACCCAGTACTTC	CASSLSGGVSETQYF	-	TRBV14	few	TRBJ2-5
TGTGCCAGCAGACTCCCGGGACAGGGGGCGAATGAGCAGTTCTTC	CASRLPGQGANEQFF	TRBD1	TRBV7-9	once	TRBJ2-1
TGTGCCAGCACCAAACCGGGACAGGGGAACACTGAAGCTTTCTTT	CASTKPGQGNTEAFF	TRBD1	TRBV6-5	-	TRBJ1-1
TGCAGCGTTGACAAGGGACTAGGAGGGGAGACCCAGTACTTC	CSVDKGLGGETQYF	TRBD2	TRBV29-1	-	TRBJ2-5
TGTGCCAGCAGCTCGACTACCTTATATGGCTACACCTTC	CASSSTTLYGYTF	-	TRBV7-9	-	TRBJ1-2
TGTGCCAGCTCCCCGCGAGACAGGGGCTACGAGCAGTACTTC	CASSPRDRGYEQYF	TRBD1	TRBV18	-	TRBJ2-7
TGTGCCAGCAGCTTACAGACAGGGGAGGGGTACGAGCAGTACTTC	CASSLQTGEGYEQYF	-	TRBV7-2	once	TRBJ2-7
TGTGCCAGTAGTTTATCCGGCAACGCGGGGCAGCAGTACTTC	CASSLSGNAGQQYF	-	TRBV19	-	TRBJ2-7
TGTGCCAGCAGCACATCACAGGGAAGGACTGAAGCTTTCTTT	CASSTSQGRTEAFF	-	TRBV7-2	few	TRBJ1-1
TGTGCCAGCAGTATTAGCGGGGAATACAATGAGCAGTTCTTC	CASSISGEYNEQFF	TRBD2	TRBV7-9	once	TRBJ2-1
TGTGCCAGCAGTTTAGTGCCGACATTCCAGTTCTTC	CASSLVPTFQFF	-	TRBV28	-	TRBJ2-1
TGTGCCAGCAGTGGACAGGGGGGCGGAAACACCATATATTTT	CASSGQGGGNTIYF	TRBD1	TRBV2	-	TRBJ1-3
TGTGCCAGCAGTGATCAACTAGCGGGGAACACCGGGGAGCTGTTTTTT	CASSDQLAGNTGELFF	TRBD2	TRBV2	few	TRBJ2-2
TGTGCCAGCAGGAAGAGACAGGATCGGAATTCACCCCTCCACTTT	CASRKRQDRNSPLHF	-	TRBV2	-	TRBJ1-6
TGCGCCAGCAGTGACCACAGGGGGTTAAGCACAGATACGCAGTATTTT	CASSDHRGLSTDTQYF	TRBD1	TRBV10-1	-	TRBJ2-3
TGTGCCAGCAGCTTACCGGGTCGGGGGGAGAAGGCAGATACGCAGTATTTT	CASSLPGRGEKADTQYF	TRBD2	TRBV7-8	-	TRBJ2-3
TGTGCCAGTAGTATGGGACTGGGAAGGACCACTGAAGCTTTCTTT	CASSMGLGRTTEAFF	-	TRBV19	-	TRBJ1-1
TGTGCCAGTAGTATAGGCGACAGGTTGGGGACCCAGTACTTC	CASSIGDRLGTQYF	-	TRBV19	-	TRBJ2-5
TGTGCCAGCAGCTTACAGCGGGAGAACTACGAGCAGTACTTC	CASSLQRENYEQYF	TRBD2	TRBV7-2	-	TRBJ2-7
TGTGCCTGGAGTGGACCCCGCGAGGGTCGGAAAGAAAAACTGTTTTTT	CAWSGPREGRKEKLFF	-	TRBV30	-	TRBJ1-4
TGTGCCAGCAGAGACAGGGGGCTTAGGGATAATGAAAAACTGTTTTTT	CASRDRGLRDNEKLFF	TRBD1	TRBV2	-	TRBJ1-4
TGCGCCAGCAGAAAGGCAGGGGGAGAGACCCAGTACTTC	CASRKAGGETQYF	TRBD1	TRBV5-1	-	TRBJ2-5
TGTGCCAGCAGCCCGACTAGCGAGGCCTACAATGAGCAGTTCTTC	CASSPTSEAYNEQFF	TRBD2	TRBV9	-	TRBJ2-1
TGCGCCAGCAGCCAAGAACCCGGACAGGGGAATGAAGCTTTCTTT	CASSQEPGQGNEAFF	TRBD1	TRBV4-1	-	TRBJ1-1
TGCGCCAGCCGCCGGACAGGGGTTTATGAGACCCAGTACTTC	CASRRTGVYETQYF	TRBD1	TRBV10-2	-	TRBJ2-5
TGTGCCAGCAGTTTGGGAACAGGGGGCTATGAGACCCAGTACTTC	CASSLGTGGYETQYF	TRBD1	TRBV27	once	TRBJ2-5
TGTGCCAGCAGCCACAGGGGGCTTCAGTACTTC	CASSHRGLQYF	TRBD1	TRBV6-5	-	TRBJ2-4
TGTGCCAGCAGCCCCGGTGGCACAGGCGGGAGGGCTTACGAGCAGTACTTC	CASSPGGTGGRAYEQYF	TRBD2	TRBV7-2	few	TRBJ2-7
TGTGCCAGCTCAGCGATCAGGGAAGGGTTCCACGAGCAGTACTTC	CASSAIREGFHEQYF	-	TRBV18	-	TRBJ2-7
TGTGCCAGCAGTGCCTCCATTAGCTCCTACGAGCAGTACTTC	CASSASISSYEQYF	-	TRBV25-1	-	TRBJ2-7
TGTGCCAGCAGCTTAAAACGGGACAGCGAAACTCTCTGGGATTCTGGAAACACCATATATTTT	CASSLKRDSETLWDSGNTIYF	TRBD1	TRBV7-8	-	TRBJ1-3
TGTGCCAGCAGCGACAGGGTCTACGAGCAGTACTTC	CASSDRVYEQYF	TRBD1	TRBV7-9	-	TRBJ2-7
TGTGCCAGTAGTGGGGGGACAGGTCGGATTCAGCCCCAGCATTTT	CASSGGTGRIQPQHF	TRBD1	TRBV19	-	TRBJ1-5
TGTGCCAGCAGTACCCAGGGACAAAATCAGCCCCAGCATTTT	CASSTQGQNQPQHF	-	TRBV27	-	TRBJ1-5
TGTGCCAGCAGCTTGACAGGGGACACTGAAGCTTTCTTT	CASSLTGDTEAFF	TRBD1	TRBV5-5	once	TRBJ1-1
TGTGCCAGCAGTCCCCGACAGGGGAAAATGAACACTGAAGCTTTCTTT	CASSPRQGKMNTEAFF	TRBD1	TRBV27	-	TRBJ1-1
TGTGCCAGCAGACGGGACAGCTATGGCTACACCTTC	CASRRDSYGYTF	TRBD1	TRBV6-5	-	TRBJ1-2
TGTGCCAGCAGCTTAGAGGCCCCAGCGTCCGATTGGGATGAGCAGTTCTTC	CASSLEAPASDWDEQFF	-	TRBV7-6	-	TRBJ2-1
TGTGCCAGCAGCGTATCCCTGTACAATGAGCAGTTCTTC	CASSVSLYNEQFF	-	TRBV9	-	TRBJ2-1
TGTGCCAGCGCTCCCGGGGAGACAGGGTCCTACGAGCAGTACTTC	CASAPGETGSYEQYF	TRBD1	TRBV2	few	TRBJ2-7
TGCGCCAGCAGTTTGGACAGCCTTCGCAACGAGCAGTACTTC	CASSLDSLRNEQYF	-	TRBV5-1	-	TRBJ2-7
TGTGCCTGCCAAGGAGGGGGGGGCCAGCCCCAGCATTTT	CACQGGGGQPQHF	-	TRBV30	-	TRBJ1-5
TGCGCCAGCAGACAGAACCCGACAGAAGAGACCCAGTACTTC	CASRQNPTEETQYF	-	TRBV5-1	-	TRBJ2-5
TGTGCCAGTAGTATAAGCTCTACCGGGACAGACTATTACAACACTAAAGCTTTCTTT	CASSISSTGTDYYNTKAFF	TRBD1	TRBV19	once	TRBJ1-1
TGTGCCAGCAGTGGAACAGGGACCACTGAAGCTTTCTTT	CASSGTGTTEAFF	-	TRBV6-5	-	TRBJ1-1
TGTGCCAGCAGGACTAGCGGGAGCTTTACCGGGGAGCTGTTTTTT	CASRTSGSFTGELFF	TRBD2	TRBV7-9	-	TRBJ2-2
TGTGCCAGCCTCCGGACAGGGGGCACCGGGGAGCTGTTTTTT	CASLRTGGTGELFF	TRBD1	TRBV6-6	-	TRBJ2-2
TGTGCCAGTAGTATAGGCAGCGTGGACACTGAAGCTTTCTTT	CASSIGSVDTEAFF	-	TRBV19	-	TRBJ1-1
TGCAGCGTAGAACAGGGATTTCGGGAGACCCAGTACTTC	CSVEQGFRETQYF	-	TRBV29-1	-	TRBJ2-5
TGTGCCAGCTCACCCTCACTAGAAGAGACCCAGTACTTC	CASSPSLEETQYF	-	TRBV18	-	TRBJ2-5
TGCAGCGTTGTGCTGAGACATCGCCTCTCTGGAAACACCATATATTTT	CSVVLRHRLSGNTIYF	-	TRBV29-1	few	TRBJ1-3
TGTGCCAGCAGCGTATCGACTAGCGGGGAATACTACGAGCAGTACTTC	CASSVSTSGEYYEQYF	TRBD2	TRBV9	-	TRBJ2-7
TGTGCCAGCATCCACGCGGGGGGAGGCGAGCAGTACTTC	CASIHAGGGEQYF	TRBD2	TRBV6-5	-	TRBJ2-7
TGTGCCAGCAGCTTAACGGCAGCGGACAATGAGCAGTTCTTC	CASSLTAADNEQFF	-	TRBV11-2	-	TRBJ2-1
TGTGCCTGGAGTACAACGGCAGGGTACAATGAGCAGTTCTTC	CAWSTTAGYNEQFF	-	TRBV30	few	TRBJ2-1
TGCGCCAGCAGCCGGAGACAGGGGGCGGGTGAAAAACTGTTTTTT	CASSRRQGAGEKLFF	TRBD1	TRBV5-1	-	TRBJ1-4